These 13 T cell receptor beta chains were sequenced from one sample in a study of blood T cell repertoires in COVID-19. TCRdb's copy holds only in-frame clones and misses some; the assay was immunoSEQ multiplex PCR. The data contain roughly 160,000 clones, just under 90% of them singletons. Input material: peripheral blood. The receptors here all came from a woman between 65 and 79 years old with COVID-19, enrolled during active disease.

This chain links TRBV9 with TRBJ2-2, with 10 nucleotides matching TRBD2. This CDR3 contains 21 residues. J gave up 1 base and V 4 bases, and 19 bases lay outside the gene matches. Looked up from germline, CDR1 is SGDLS and CDR2 is YYNGEE. In DNA, the CDR3 is TGTGCCAGCAGCTCAACCCCCGTAGCGGGGGGCCCCCAGGGGAACACCGGGGAGCTGTTTTTT. It yields the protein CASSSTPVAGGPQGNTGELFF.

This clone was seen a handful of times. CDR3: CAISRGGNSPLHF. The DNA of the CDR3 is TGTGCCATCAGTCGCGGGGGAAATTCACCCCTCCACTTT. V usage is TRBV10-3 and J usage is TRBJ1-6, with TRBD1 as a possible D gene (5 bases). CDR1 ENHRY and CDR2 SYGVKD come from the germline V gene. The CDR3 covers 13 residues. Trimming removed 5 bases from V and 7 bases from J, with 9 bases in between.

This rearrangement joins TRBV28 to TRBJ1-2; 8 bases align to TRBD1. After removal of 7 bases from V and 2 bases from J, the junction contained 6 bases not matched to a gene. Germline-derived CDR1 and CDR2 are MDHEN and SYDVKM. The CDR3 spans 14 residues. The CDR3 sequence is CASILAGGNYGYTF. In DNA form, the CDR3 reads TGTGCCAGCATCCTGGCAGGGGGCAACTATGGCTACACCTTC.

The V gene is TRBV13, the J gene TRBJ2-5; tentatively, D is TRBD1 (6 bases). V was shortened by 5 bases and J by 5 bases, with 24 bases between the two germline ends. CDR1 is PRHDT and CDR2 is FYEKMQ in the germline V gene (reference sequence). There are 17 residues in the CDR3. CDR3 nucleotides: TGTGCCAGCAGCGCGCCCCCGGGCCTACAGGGTTTTGAGACCCAGTACTTC. Its translation: CASSAPPGLQGFETQYF.

The chain joins TRBV28 to TRBJ2-7; 7 bases map to TRBD1. This CDR3 has 14 amino acids. J gave up 2 bases and V 7 bases, and 8 bases lay outside the gene matches. Germline loops: CDR1 MDHEN, CDR2 SYDVKM. The CDR3, as DNA: TGTGCCAGCACCTATAGGGACAGAACCTACGAGCAGTACTTC. Protein sequence: CASTYRDRTYEQYF. Based on the CDR3 plus reference TRBV28 and TRBJ2-7, the full variable domain is DVKVTQSSRYLVKRTGEKVFLECVQDMDHENMFWYRQDPGLGLRLIYFSYDVKMKEKGDIPEGYSVSREKKERFSLILESASTNQTSMYLCASTYRDRTYEQYFGPGTRLTVT.

The gene calls are TRBV9 and TRBJ1-5, with D uncertain. Deletions cut 3 bases from V and 1 base from J, with 11 bases between. Looked up from germline, CDR1 is SGDLS and CDR2 is YYNGEE. The CDR3 runs to 15 residues. CDR3 in amino acids: CASSALGGSNQPQHF. For the CDR3, the DNA is TGTGCCAGCAGCGCCCTAGGTGGCAGCAATCAGCCCCAGCATTTT.

CDR3 sequence reads: CASSRGEDRDHGYTF. CDR3 DNA sequence: TGTGCCAGTAGTAGAGGGGAAGACAGGGATCATGGCTACACCTTC. V is TRBV19 and J is TRBJ1-2, with 7 bases aligning to TRBD1. Germline V gene sequence: CDR1 LNHDA, CDR2 SQIVND (reference sequence). The length of the CDR3 is 15 residues. Germline trimming cut 4 bases from V and 6 bases from J; bases unmatched to any gene: 11.

The rearrangement uses TRBV14 and TRBJ1-2; D is possibly TRBD1 (6 bases). The CDR3 has 13 residues. CDR1 is SGHDN and CDR2 is FVKESK in the germline V gene. V lost 1 base and J 8 bases, leaving 11 bases between the germline ends. This CDR3 reads CASSQGTVRGYTF. The CDR3 DNA is TGTGCCAGCAGCCAAGGGACAGTCCGAGGCTACACCTTC.

The V call is TRBV24-1, the J call TRBJ2-2; no clear D. The germline CDR1 and CDR2 sequences are KGHDR and SFDVKD. Deletions cut 1 base from V and 1 base from J, with 9 bases between. CDR3 length: 16 amino acids. The CDR3 DNA reads as TGTGCCACCAGTGATTTTAACAGTAAGAACACCGGGGAGCTGTTTTTT. As protein: CATSDFNSKNTGELFF.

V gene TRBV9 combines with J gene TRBJ2-7, with TRBD1 matching over 7 bases. The CDR3 covers 15 residues. Trimming removed 0 bases from V and 4 bases from J; junction bases left unmatched: 7. Per the germline V gene, CDR1 is SGDLS and CDR2 is YYNGEE. For the CDR3, the DNA is TGTGCCAGCAGCGTAGGGGGGCAGGGGGTTTACGAGCAGTACTTC. Protein sequence: CASSVGGQGVYEQYF.

This CDR3 is CASRGRLYGYTF. The CDR3 coding sequence is TGTGCCAGCAGGGGGCGTCTCTATGGCTACACCTTC. The chain recombines TRBV28 with TRBJ1-2; maybe TRBD1 (5 bases). Germline V gives CDR1 MDHEN, CDR2 SYDVKM. The CDR3 loop spans 12 amino acids. Deletions cut 6 bases from V and 4 bases from J, with 9 bases between.

J is TRBJ2-1 and V is TRBV4-2; weak D call: TRBD2 (7 bases). The germline CDR1 and CDR2 sequences are LGHNA and YNFKEQ. V lost 1 base and J lost 5, with 18 bases in between. CDR3 size: 17 residues. For the CDR3, the DNA is TGTGCCAGCAGCCAAGGAGGGGGAGGGCCTTACCACAATGAGCAGTTCTTC. It specifies CASSQGGGGPYHNEQFF.

This rearrangement joins TRBV6-5 to TRBJ1-2, with 8 bases fitting TRBD1. V was pared by 2 bases and J by 2 bases, with 4 bases of the junction left unmatched. This CDR3 is 15 amino acids long. Germline assignment: CDR1 MNHEY and CDR2 SVGAGI. CDR3 DNA: TGTGCCAGCAGTTACCACGGACAGGGCAACTATGGCTACACCTTC. This gives the protein CASSYHGQGNYGYTF.